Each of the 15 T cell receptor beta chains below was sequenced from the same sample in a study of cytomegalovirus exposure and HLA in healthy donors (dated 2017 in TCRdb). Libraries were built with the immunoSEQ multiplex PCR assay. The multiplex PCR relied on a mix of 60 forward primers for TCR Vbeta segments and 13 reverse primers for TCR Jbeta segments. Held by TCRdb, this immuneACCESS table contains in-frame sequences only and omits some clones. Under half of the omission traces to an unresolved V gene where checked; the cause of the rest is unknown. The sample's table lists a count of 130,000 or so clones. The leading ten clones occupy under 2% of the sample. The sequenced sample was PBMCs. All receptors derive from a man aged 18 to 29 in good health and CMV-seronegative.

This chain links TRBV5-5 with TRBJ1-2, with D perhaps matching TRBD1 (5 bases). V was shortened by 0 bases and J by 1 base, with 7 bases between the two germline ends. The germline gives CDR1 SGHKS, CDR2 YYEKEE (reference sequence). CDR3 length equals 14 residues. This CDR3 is CASSLAGGNYGYTF. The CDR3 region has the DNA TGTGCCAGCAGCTTGGCGGGGGGTAACTATGGCTACACCTTC.

The CDR3 protein is CATNTRGYDTQYF. The CDR3 bases are TGTGCCACTAATACACGGGGGTACGATACGCAGTATTTT. The chain uses TRBV6-5 and TRBJ2-3; tentatively, D is TRBD2 (6 bases). This CDR3 has 13 amino acids. The V and J ends lost 10 bases and 6 bases respectively, with 17 bases between them. CDR1 is MNHEY and CDR2 is SVGAGI in the germline V gene.

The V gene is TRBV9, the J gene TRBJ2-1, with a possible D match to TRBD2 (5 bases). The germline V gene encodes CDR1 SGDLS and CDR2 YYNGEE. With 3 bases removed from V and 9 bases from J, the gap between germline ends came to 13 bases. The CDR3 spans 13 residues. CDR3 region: CASSASSYPEQFF. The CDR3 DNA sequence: TGTGCCAGCAGCGCTTCTAGCTACCCTGAGCAGTTCTTC.

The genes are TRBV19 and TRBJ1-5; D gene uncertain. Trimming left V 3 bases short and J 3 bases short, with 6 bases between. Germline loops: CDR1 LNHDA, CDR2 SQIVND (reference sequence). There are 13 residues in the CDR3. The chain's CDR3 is CASSIGVNQPQHF. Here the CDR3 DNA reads TGTGCCAGTAGTATCGGGGTCAATCAGCCCCAGCATTTT.

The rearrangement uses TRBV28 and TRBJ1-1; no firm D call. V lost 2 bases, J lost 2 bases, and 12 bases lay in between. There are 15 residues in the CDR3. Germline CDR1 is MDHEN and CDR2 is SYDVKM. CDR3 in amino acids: CASSLRSTANTEAFF. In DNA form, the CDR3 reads TGTGCCAGCAGTTTACGGAGTACCGCAAACACTGAAGCTTTCTTT.

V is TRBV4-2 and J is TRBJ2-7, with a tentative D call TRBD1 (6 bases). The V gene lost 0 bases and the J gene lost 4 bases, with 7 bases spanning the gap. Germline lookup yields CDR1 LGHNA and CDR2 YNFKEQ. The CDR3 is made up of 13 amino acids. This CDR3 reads CASSQDRGYEQYF. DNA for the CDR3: TGTGCCAGCAGCCAAGACAGGGGATACGAGCAGTACTTC.

Here the CDR3 reads CASSVGGDPSYEQYF. The CDR3 nucleotides read TGTGCCAGCAGCGTAGGGGGGGATCCGTCCTACGAGCAGTACTTC. This chain uses TRBV9 with TRBJ2-7, with D maybe TRBD2 (6 bases). The V gene's germline CDR1 is SGDLS and CDR2 YYNGEE. This CDR3 region has 15 residues. Trimming stripped 0 bases from V and 1 base from J, with 11 bases between.

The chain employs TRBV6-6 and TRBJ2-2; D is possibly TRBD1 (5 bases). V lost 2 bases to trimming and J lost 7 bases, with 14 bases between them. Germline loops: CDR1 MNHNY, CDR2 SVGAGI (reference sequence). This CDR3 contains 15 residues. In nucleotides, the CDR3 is TGTGCCAGCAGTTACGGAGTCAGGGAAGACGGGGAGCTGTTTTTT. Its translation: CASSYGVREDGELFF.

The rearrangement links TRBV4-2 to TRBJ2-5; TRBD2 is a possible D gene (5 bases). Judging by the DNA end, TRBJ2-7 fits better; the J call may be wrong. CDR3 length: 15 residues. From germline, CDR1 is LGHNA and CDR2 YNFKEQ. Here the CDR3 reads CASSQDLGVVYEQYF. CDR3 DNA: TGTGCCAGCAGCCAAGATCTGGGAGTAGTCTACGAGCAGTACTTC.

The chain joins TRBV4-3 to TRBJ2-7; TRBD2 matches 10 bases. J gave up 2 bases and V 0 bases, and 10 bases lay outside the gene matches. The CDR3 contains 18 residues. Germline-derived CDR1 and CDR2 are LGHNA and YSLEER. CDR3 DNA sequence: TGCGCCAGCAGCCAAGATGTTAGCGGGAGGCCCGGTGCCTACGAGCAGTACTTC. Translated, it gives CASSQDVSGRPGAYEQYF.

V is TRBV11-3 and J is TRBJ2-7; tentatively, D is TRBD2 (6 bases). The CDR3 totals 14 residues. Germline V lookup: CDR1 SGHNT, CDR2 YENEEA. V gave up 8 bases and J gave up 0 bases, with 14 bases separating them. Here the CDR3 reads CASSIGGGSYEQYF. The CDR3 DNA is TGTGCCAGCTCAATTGGGGGAGGCTCCTACGAGCAGTACTTC.

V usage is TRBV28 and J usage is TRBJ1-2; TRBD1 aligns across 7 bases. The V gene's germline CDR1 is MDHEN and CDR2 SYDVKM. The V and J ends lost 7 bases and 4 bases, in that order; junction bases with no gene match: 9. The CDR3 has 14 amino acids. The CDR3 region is CASNLDRVTYGYTF. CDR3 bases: TGTGCCAGCAACCTCGACAGGGTAACCTATGGCTACACCTTC.

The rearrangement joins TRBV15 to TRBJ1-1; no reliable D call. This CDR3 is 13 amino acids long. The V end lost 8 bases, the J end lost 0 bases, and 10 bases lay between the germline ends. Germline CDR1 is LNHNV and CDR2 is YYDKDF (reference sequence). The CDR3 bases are TGTGCCACCCGGGGTTCAATGAACACTGAAGCTTTCTTT. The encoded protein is CATRGSMNTEAFF. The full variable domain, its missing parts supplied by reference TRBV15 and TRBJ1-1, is DAMVIQNPRYQVTQFGKPVTLSCSQTLNHNVMYWYQQKSSQAPKLLFHYYDKDFNNEADTPDNFQSRRPNTSFCFLDIRSPGLGDTAMYLCATRGSMNTEAFFGQGTRLTVV.

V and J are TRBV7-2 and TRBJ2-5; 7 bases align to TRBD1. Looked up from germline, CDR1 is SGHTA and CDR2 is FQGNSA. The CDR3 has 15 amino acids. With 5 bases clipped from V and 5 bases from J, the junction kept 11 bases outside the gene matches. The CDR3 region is CASSDHRGPRETQYF. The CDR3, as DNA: TGTGCCAGCAGCGACCACAGGGGCCCGCGGGAGACCCAGTACTTC.

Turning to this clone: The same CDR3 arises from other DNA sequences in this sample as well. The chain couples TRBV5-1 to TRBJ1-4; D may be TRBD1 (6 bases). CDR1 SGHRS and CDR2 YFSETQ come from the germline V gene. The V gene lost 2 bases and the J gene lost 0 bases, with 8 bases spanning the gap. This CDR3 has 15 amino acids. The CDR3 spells CASSLGGATNEKLFF. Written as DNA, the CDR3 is TGCGCCAGCAGCTTAGGGGGTGCAACTAATGAAAAACTGTTTTTT.